This T cell receptor (beta chain) was sequenced during a study of blood T cell repertoires in COVID-19. About the research overall: T cells, B-cell-depleted T cells, or PBMCs supplied cDNA or gDNA.

How the authors handled the data: Quantification of nucleated cells was approximated via reference gene primer amplification. Repertoires were generated with immunoSEQ multiplex PCR, while TCRdb's copy carries only in-frame clones and drops some. V and J calls and clone size come straight from that table; D and trimming were deduced from the DNA. The sample contains around 700,000 clones, 85% to 90% of which appear only once. This CDR3 is built from 17 residues. Sequenced: peripheral blood. This rearrangement joins TRBV21-1 to TRBJ1-3; the table's D call of TRBD1 was not tested on the DNA. TRBV21-1 is annotated as a pseudogene. This TCR came from a woman between 18 and 29 years old with acute or convalescent COVID-19. CDR3 DNA sequence: TGTGCCAGCAGCAAAGCTAAGGGAAGGGGGCCTGGAAACACCATATATTTT. It encodes CASSKAKGRGPGNTIYF.